Following are 7 T cell receptor beta chains from one sample sequenced in a study of CXCR3-negative and CXCR3-positive naive CD8 T cells. Study outcomes and limitations: Hydrophobicity of TRB CDR3s was greater in CXCR3-positive naive cells than in CXCR3-negative naive cells.

Their cognate antigens are unknown. UMI labels and 5' RACE were used to prepare the TRB cDNA libraries. TCRdb re-called the 5' RACE reads; every CDR3 protein appears as one record, without DNA. The table lists some 150,000 distinct CDR3 sequences. Material: naive CXCR3+ CD8+ T cells from blood. Subset given: CD45RO-CCR7+CD27+CD95- naive CD8+ T cells expressing CXCR3 (TNR3+). The receptors were gathered from a human donor in good health. Some clones in this sample may be carry-over from other donors' samples.

V and J are TRBV7-9 and TRBJ2-7; TCRdb's assignment of TRBD2 cannot be checked, as there is no DNA. The CDR3 contains 18 residues. Germline values: CDR1 SEHNR, CDR2 FQNEAQ (reference sequence). The CDR3 loop reads CASSLGGLTPRVAHEQYF. Complete variable domain (other parts from reference TRBV7-9 and TRBJ2-7): DTGVSQNPRHKITKRGQNVTFRCDPISEHNRLYWYRQTLGQGPEFLTYFQNEAQLEKSRLLSDRFSAERPKGSFSTLEIQRTEQGDSAMYLCASSLGGLTPRVAHEQYFGPGTRLTVT.

The chain couples TRBV19 to TRBJ2-1. The CDR3 is 14 amino acids. Germline V gene data show CDR1 as LNHDA and CDR2 as SQIVND (reference sequence). The CDR3 loop is CASSIDSSYNEQFF. The variable domain in full, with the rest retrieved from reference TRBV19 and TRBJ2-1, is DGGITQSPKYLFRKEGQNVTLSCEQNLNHDAMYWYRQDPGQGLRLIYYSQIVNDFQKGDIAEGYSVSREKKESFPLTVTSAQKNPTAFYLCASSIDSSYNEQFFGPGTRLTVL.

The chain recombines TRBV5-1 with TRBJ2-1; as DNA is missing, the TRBD1 call by TCRdb cannot be tested. CDR1 SGHRS and CDR2 YFSETQ come from the germline V gene. CDR3 size: 13 residues. The CDR3 spells CASSSGQGYEQFF.

The chain uses TRBV7-2 and TRBJ2-7. The germline CDR1 and CDR2 sequences are SGHTA and FQGNSA. There are 13 residues in the CDR3. The CDR3: CASSLYGSYEQYF.

CDR3 amino acids: CASSQEPGGAGELFF. The chain joins TRBV4-1 to TRBJ2-2; TCRdb gives TRBD1 as the D gene, but with no DNA this cannot be confirmed. This CDR3 comprises 15 residues. Germline values: CDR1 MGHRA, CDR2 YSYEKL.

The chain is built from TRBV29-1 and TRBJ2-7; TCRdb designates TRBD1, a call that cannot be tested without DNA. This CDR3 spans 13 amino acids. Germline V gives CDR1 SQVTM, CDR2 ANQGSEA. CDR3 protein: CSVEESRGDEQYF.

The rearrangement uses TRBV7-9 and TRBJ1-3. The CDR3 sequence is 14 residues long. The germline CDR1 and CDR2 sequences are SEHNR and FQNEAQ (reference sequence). CDR3 sequence: CASSLRNSGNTIYF.